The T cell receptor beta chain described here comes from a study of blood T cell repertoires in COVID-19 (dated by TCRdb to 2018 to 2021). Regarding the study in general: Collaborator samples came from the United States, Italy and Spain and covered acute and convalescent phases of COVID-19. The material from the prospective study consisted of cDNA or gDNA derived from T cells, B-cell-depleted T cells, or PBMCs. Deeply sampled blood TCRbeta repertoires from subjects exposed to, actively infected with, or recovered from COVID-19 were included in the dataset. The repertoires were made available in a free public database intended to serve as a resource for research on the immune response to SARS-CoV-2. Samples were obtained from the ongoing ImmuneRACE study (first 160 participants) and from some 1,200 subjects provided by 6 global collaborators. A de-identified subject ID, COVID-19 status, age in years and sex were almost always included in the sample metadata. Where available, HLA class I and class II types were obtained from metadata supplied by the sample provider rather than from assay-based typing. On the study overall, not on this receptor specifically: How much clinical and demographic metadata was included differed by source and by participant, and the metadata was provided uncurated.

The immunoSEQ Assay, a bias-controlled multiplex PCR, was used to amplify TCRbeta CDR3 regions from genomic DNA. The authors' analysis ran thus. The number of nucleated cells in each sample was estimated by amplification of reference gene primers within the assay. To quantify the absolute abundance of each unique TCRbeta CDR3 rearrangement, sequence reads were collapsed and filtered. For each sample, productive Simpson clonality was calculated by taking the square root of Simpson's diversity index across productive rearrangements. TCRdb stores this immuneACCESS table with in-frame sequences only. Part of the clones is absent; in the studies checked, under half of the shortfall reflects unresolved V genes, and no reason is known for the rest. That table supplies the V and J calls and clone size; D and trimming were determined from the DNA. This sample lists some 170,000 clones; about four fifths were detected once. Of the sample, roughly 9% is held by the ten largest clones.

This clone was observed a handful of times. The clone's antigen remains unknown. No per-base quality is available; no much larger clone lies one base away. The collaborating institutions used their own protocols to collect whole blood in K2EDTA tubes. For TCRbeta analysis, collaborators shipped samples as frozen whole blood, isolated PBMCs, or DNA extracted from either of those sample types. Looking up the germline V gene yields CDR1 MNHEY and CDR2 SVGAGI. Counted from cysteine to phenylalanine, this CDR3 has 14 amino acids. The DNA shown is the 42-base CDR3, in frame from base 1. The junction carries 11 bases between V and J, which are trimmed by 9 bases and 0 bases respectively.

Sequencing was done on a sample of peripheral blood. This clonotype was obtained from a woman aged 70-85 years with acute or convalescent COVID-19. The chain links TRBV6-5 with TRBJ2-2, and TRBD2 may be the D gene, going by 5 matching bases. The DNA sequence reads TGTGCCAGTTCGAGGGCGACGAACACCGGGGAGCTGTTTTTT. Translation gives CASSRATNTGELFF.